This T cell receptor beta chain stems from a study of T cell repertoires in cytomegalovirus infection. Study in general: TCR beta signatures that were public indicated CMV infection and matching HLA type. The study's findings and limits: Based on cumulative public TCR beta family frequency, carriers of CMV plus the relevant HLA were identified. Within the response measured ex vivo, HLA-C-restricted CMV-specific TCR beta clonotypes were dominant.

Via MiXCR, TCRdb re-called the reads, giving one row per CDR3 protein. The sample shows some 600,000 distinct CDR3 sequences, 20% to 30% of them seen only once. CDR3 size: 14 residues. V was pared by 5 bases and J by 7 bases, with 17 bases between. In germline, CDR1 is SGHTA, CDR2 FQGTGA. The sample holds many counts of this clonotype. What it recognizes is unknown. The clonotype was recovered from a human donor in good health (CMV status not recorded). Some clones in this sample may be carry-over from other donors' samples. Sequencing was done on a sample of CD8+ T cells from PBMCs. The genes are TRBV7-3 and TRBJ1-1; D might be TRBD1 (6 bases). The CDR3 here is CASSLEGGLIEAFF. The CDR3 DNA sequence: TGTGCCAGCAGCCTAGAGGGGGGACTCATTGAAGCTTTCTTT.